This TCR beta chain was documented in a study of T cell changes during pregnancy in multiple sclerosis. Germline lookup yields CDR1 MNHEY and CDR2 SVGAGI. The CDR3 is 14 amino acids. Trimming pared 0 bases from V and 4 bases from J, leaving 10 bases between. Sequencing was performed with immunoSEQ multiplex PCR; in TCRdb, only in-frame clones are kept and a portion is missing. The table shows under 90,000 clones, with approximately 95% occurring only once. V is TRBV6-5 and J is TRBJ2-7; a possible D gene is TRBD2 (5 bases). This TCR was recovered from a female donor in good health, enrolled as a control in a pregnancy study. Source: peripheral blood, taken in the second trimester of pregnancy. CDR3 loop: CASSYSRAGYEQYF. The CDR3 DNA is TGTGCCAGCAGTTACTCGAGGGCCGGGTACGAGCAGTACTTC.